This TCR beta chain was found in a study of a mutant IDH1 vaccine in newly diagnosed glioma. Study as a whole: First vaccine doses came 4-6 weeks after radiotherapy alone, or with temozolomide cycles. Treated patients had a mean age of 40.4 years and a roughly 60% male, around 38% female split.

Clones were read by immunoSEQ multiplex PCR, and TCRdb kept only the in-frame ones, dropping some. The sample lists about 34,000 clones; more than 80% were seen once. Time point reported: week 47, end of study. Every vaccination contained 300 ug of the mutant IDH1 20-mer peptide and was paired with topical imiquimod. Comments on this clone: Its antigen is still unknown.

This specimen was PBMCs, taken from a glioma patient whose treatment included an IDH1 peptide vaccine. This sequence originates from a woman between 35 and 50 years old with glioma.

CDR3 sequence: CASSGETGSGNTIYF. The CDR3 DNA reads as TGTGCCAGCAGTGGTGAGACAGGATCTGGAAACACCATATATTTT. This sequence joins TRBV6-5 and TRBJ1-3, with a possible D match to TRBD1 (6 bases). Germline V gene data show CDR1 as MNHEY and CDR2 as SVGAGI. This CDR3 has 15 residues. Trimming shortened V by 5 bases and J by 1 base, and 12 bases separated the two germline ends.